These 9 T cell receptor beta chains originate from one sample sequenced in a study of blood T cell repertoires in COVID-19. Libraries were prepared by immunoSEQ multiplex PCR; TCRdb keeps only in-frame clonotypes and omits some of them. This table holds more than 80,000 clones, around four fifths found once. The sequencing input was peripheral blood. The receptors were sampled from a woman aged 70-85 years with acute or convalescent COVID-19.

The chain is built from TRBV3-1 (or the pseudogene TRBV3-2) and TRBJ1-1; D uncertain. CDR3 length equals 13 residues. CDR1 and CDR2 from the germline V gene are LGHDT and YNNKEL (reference sequence). V lost 5 bases to trimming and J lost 3 bases, with 10 bases between them. DNA of the CDR3: TGTGCCAGCAGCTCCGCAGGTGACACTGAAGCTTTCTTT. This gives the protein CASSSAGDTEAFF.

V and J are TRBV27 and TRBJ1-2; TRBD1 matches at 9 bases. With 0 bases clipped from V and 6 bases from J, the junction kept 5 bases outside the gene matches. Looked up from germline, CDR1 is MNHEY and CDR2 is SMNVEV (reference sequence). The CDR3 spans 15 residues. This chain's CDR3 is CASSLSGTGMNGYTF. The CDR3 region has the DNA TGTGCCAGCAGTTTATCGGGGACAGGGATGAATGGCTACACCTTC.

As DNA, the CDR3 is TGTGCCAGTACCTCAGGAGGGAGCAATCAGCCCCAGCATTTT. It encodes CASTSGGSNQPQHF. The chain joins TRBV19 to TRBJ1-5; D remains ambiguous. The CDR3 has 14 amino acids. Between the trimmed V and J ends, which lost 7 bases and 1 base, there was a span of 11 bases. Germline values: CDR1 LNHDA, CDR2 SQIVND (reference sequence). Full variable domain (outside the CDR3, taken from reference TRBV19 and TRBJ1-5): DGGITQSPKYLFRKEGQNVTLSCEQNLNHDAMYWYRQDPGQGLRLIYYSQIVNDFQKGDIAEGYSVSREKKESFPLTVTSAQKNPTAFYLCASTSGGSNQPQHFGDGTRLSIL.

In this sample, this clone turned up once. The chain carries TRBV10-3 and TRBJ1-2; 7 bases match TRBD1. Germline-derived CDR1 and CDR2 are ENHRY and SYGVKD. This CDR3 has 16 amino acids. V lost 0 bases to trimming and J lost 2 bases; unmatched junction nucleotides: 6. The CDR3 DNA sequence: TGTGCCATCAGTGAGTCGTCGGGGACAGCAAACTATGGCTACACCTTC. Encoded protein: CAISESSGTANYGYTF.

About this clone itself: Other nucleotide sequences in the sample specify the same CDR3. The V call is TRBV27, the J call TRBJ1-5, with a possible D match to TRBD1 (5 bases). The CDR3 has 14 amino acids. CDR1 MNHEY and CDR2 SMNVEV come from the germline V gene (reference sequence). Trimming took off 0 bases at V and 3 bases at J, with 6 bases between the two ends. The CDR3 region has the DNA TGTGCCAGCAGTTTATCAGGGGTCAATCAGCCCCAGCATTTT. It codes for CASSLSGVNQPQHF.

The chain employs TRBV5-1 and TRBJ1-1; weak D call: TRBD1 (5 bases). The germline V and J ends were trimmed by 6 bases and 1 base, with 16 bases remaining between them. Germline V gene sequence: CDR1 SGHRS, CDR2 YFSETQ. CDR3 size: 15 residues. CDR3 region: CASTGGAPGNTEAFF. The CDR3 DNA reads TGCGCCAGCACGGGCGGGGCACCAGGGAACACTGAAGCTTTCTTT.

V gene TRBV5-4 combines with J gene TRBJ1-1; D remains unclear. The CDR3 sequence is 14 residues long. The V end was cut by 4 bases, the J end by 6 bases, with 16 bases between. In germline, CDR1 is SGHNT, CDR2 YYREEE (reference sequence). CDR3 DNA: TGTGCCAGCAGCCGGGGAGGCGGGGAGGCTGAAGCTTTCTTT. This sequence encodes CASSRGGGEAEAFF.

The CDR3 sequence is CAWSALSYEQYF. Here the CDR3 DNA reads TGTGCCTGGAGTGCCTTATCCTACGAGCAGTACTTC. The genes are TRBV30 and TRBJ2-7; D remains unclear. Trimming removed 1 base from V and 1 base from J, with 5 bases in between. Germline V CDR1 and CDR2: GTSNPN, SVGIG (reference sequence). The CDR3 has 12 amino acids.

This chain connects TRBV5-1 to TRBJ1-2; TRBD1 matches at 7 bases. The CDR3 contains 15 residues. Germline V gives CDR1 SGHRS, CDR2 YFSETQ. V gave up 5 bases and J gave up 1 base; unmatched junction bases: 8. CDR3 nucleotide sequence: TGCGCCAGCAGGTTTGGGACAGTAGATAACTATGGCTACACCTTC. This encodes CASRFGTVDNYGYTF.